The 21 T cell receptor beta chains below were found in one sample sequenced in a study of T-cell memory formation after mild COVID-19. Via MiXCR, TCRdb re-called the 5' RACE reads, giving one row per CDR3 protein. The table records hundreds of thousands of distinct CDR3 sequences, around 17% of them present only once. The material sequenced was PBMCs or a T cell subset sorted from them (not recorded which). The receptors originated from an adult woman who had mild COVID-19 (a few samples of this study predate the infection). Cell type and time point are not known.

This clonotype appeared a few times. The chain is built from TRBV7-6 and TRBJ1-1, with a weak D call TRBD1 (5 bases). V was clipped by 3 bases and J by 5 bases, with 10 bases between them. This CDR3 spans 13 amino acids. In germline, CDR1 is SGHVS, CDR2 FNYEAQ. CDR3 coding DNA: TGTGCCAGCAGCTTGGGGGGTTGGACTGAAGCTTTCTTT. Translation gives CASSLGGWTEAFF.

This clonotype was recorded a few times. The genes are TRBV20-1 and TRBJ2-1, with 7 positions matching TRBD2. J was trimmed by 8 bases and V by 0 bases; bases with no gene match: 7. Germline CDR1 reads DFQATT; CDR2 reads SNEGSKA (reference sequence). This CDR3 has 14 amino acids. CDR3 coding DNA: TGCAGTGCTAGAGATCCAGCGGGAAGAGATGAGCAGTTCTTC. Translation gives CSARDPAGRDEQFF.

This clonotype has more than one count but fewer than ten. CDR3 DNA: TGTGCCACCAGCAGAGATCGAGGCAATTCACCCCTCCACTTT. Protein product: CATSRDRGNSPLHF. The chain carries TRBV15 and TRBJ1-6; D gene ambiguous. Germline V CDR1 and CDR2: LNHNV, YYDKDF (reference sequence). V dropped 0 bases and J dropped 7 bases, with 7 bases sitting between them. The CDR3 loop spans 14 amino acids.

This clonotype was observed a handful of times. The chain carries TRBV19 and TRBJ1-5, with D perhaps matching TRBD1 (6 bases). Germline CDR1 is LNHDA and CDR2 is SQIVND (reference sequence). The CDR3 totals 15 residues. V lost 3 bases, J lost 5 bases, and 14 bases lay in between. The chain's CDR3 is CASSIGQGKHQPQHF. The CDR3 region has the DNA TGTGCCAGTAGTATCGGGCAGGGGAAGCATCAGCCCCAGCATTTT. Complete variable domain (other parts from reference TRBV19 and TRBJ1-5): DGGITQSPKYLFRKEGQNVTLSCEQNLNHDAMYWYRQDPGQGLRLIYYSQIVNDFQKGDIAEGYSVSREKKESFPLTVTSAQKNPTAFYLCASSIGQGKHQPQHFGDGTRLSIL.

The rearrangement uses TRBV7-9 and TRBJ2-7; 12 nucleotides match TRBD2. This CDR3 spans 15 amino acids. Germline V lookup: CDR1 SEHNR, CDR2 FQNEAQ (reference sequence). Trimming removed 4 bases from V and 5 bases from J; junction bases left unmatched: 6. The CDR3 bases are TGTGCCAGCAGCTCTTCTAGCGGGGGGGCCCACGAGCAGTACTTC. Residues: CASSSSSGGAHEQYF.

This clonotype was observed a single time. The chain joins TRBV6-5 to TRBJ2-7, with TRBD2 as a possible D gene (8 bases). The CDR3 is 14 amino acids. The V and J ends lost 6 bases and 2 bases respectively, with 14 bases between them. CDR1 MNHEY and CDR2 SVGAGI come from the germline V gene. DNA of the CDR3: TGTGCCAGCAGCCCGGGGGGGACAGCCTACGAGCAGTACTTC. Translation: CASSPGGTAYEQYF.

The V and J genes are TRBV2 and TRBJ2-7, with a possible D match to TRBD2 (6 bases). From germline, CDR1 is SNHLY and CDR2 FYNNEI. The CDR3 runs 12 residues. V shed 11 bases and J shed 0 bases, with 11 bases lying between them. The DNA of the CDR3 is TGTGCCGGAGGGAGTGACTCCTACGAGCAGTACTTC. Translation: CAGGSDSYEQYF.

CDR3 in DNA: TGCGCCAGCAGCCCCGACGGGAGTATGGGTGAGCAGTTCTTC. Translating gives CASSPDGSMGEQFF. The chain uses TRBV5-1 and TRBJ2-1, with a tentative D call TRBD2 (6 bases). With 4 bases removed from V and 9 bases from J, the gap between germline ends came to 17 bases. This CDR3 is built from 14 residues. Germline CDR1 and CDR2: SGHRS and YFSETQ. The full variable domain, rest sourced from reference TRBV5-1 and TRBJ2-1, is KAGVTQTPRYLIKTRGQQVTLSCSPISGHRSVSWYQQTPGQGLQFLFEYFSETQRNKGNFPGRFSGRQFSNSRSEMNVSTLELGDSALYLCASSPDGSMGEQFFGPGTRLTVL.

This rearrangement joins TRBV10-3 to TRBJ2-5, with D maybe TRBD1 (6 bases). The CDR3 spans 18 residues. Germline V gene sequence: CDR1 ENHRY, CDR2 SYGVKD. Trimming stripped 2 bases from V and 1 base from J, with 20 bases between. DNA of the CDR3: TGTGCCATCAGTGAGCCCTCTTCCCGAGCAGGGGTCCAAGAGACCCAGTACTTC. Translation: CAISEPSSRAGVQETQYF.

The rearrangement links TRBV7-9 to TRBJ2-3; D call uncertain. Trimming pared 2 bases from V and 4 bases from J, leaving 7 bases between. Germline V gives CDR1 SEHNR, CDR2 FQNEAQ (reference sequence). The CDR3 consists of 13 residues. The CDR3 sequence is CASSLNTADTQYF. Written as DNA, the CDR3 is TGTGCCAGCAGCTTAAACACGGCAGATACGCAGTATTTT.

In its sample, this clonotype was seen a few times. The V gene is TRBV10-3, the J gene TRBJ2-7; 8 positions agree with TRBD1. V was pared by 6 bases and J by 2 bases, with 0 bases of the junction left unmatched. The CDR3 contains 12 residues. Germline V gene data show CDR1 as ENHRY and CDR2 as SYGVKD. CDR3 nucleotide sequence: TGTGCCATCAGGACAGGGGCCTACGAGCAGTACTTC. This translates into CAIRTGAYEQYF.

This clonotype was observed a handful of times. The chain has TRBV27 and TRBJ2-2; TRBD1 matches 8 bases. The trim removed 3 bases at V and 4 bases at J, leaving 4 bases unmatched. The CDR3 contains 15 residues. CDR1 is MNHEY, CDR2 SMNVEV, per germline (reference sequence). The CDR3 protein is CASSLWTGSTGELFF. As DNA, the CDR3 is TGTGCCAGCAGTTTGTGGACAGGGAGCACCGGGGAGCTGTTTTTT.

The V call is TRBV4-3, the J call TRBJ2-7; D is uncertain. The germline V and J ends were trimmed by 5 bases and 3 bases, with 14 bases remaining between them. The CDR3 totals 14 residues. Germline values: CDR1 LGHNA, CDR2 YSLEER. Here the CDR3 reads CASSARLGFYEQYF. The CDR3 bases are TGCGCCAGCAGCGCCAGGTTGGGGTTCTACGAGCAGTACTTC.

The CDR3 region is CASSLAWTAREQFF. The CDR3 DNA sequence: TGTGCCAGCAGCTTAGCGTGGACAGCACGAGAGCAGTTCTTC. The J gene is TRBJ2-1, the V gene TRBV11-2; TRBD1 is a possible D gene (6 bases). This CDR3 region has 14 residues. CDR1 is SGHAT, CDR2 FQNNGV, per germline. V was clipped by 1 base and J by 10 bases, with 14 bases between them.

The J gene is TRBJ2-1, the V gene TRBV18, with TRBD2 identical over 12 bases. The CDR3 sequence is 16 residues long. Losses at the gene ends were 1 base for V and 7 bases for J; bases not matched to a gene: 5. Germline V CDR1 and CDR2: KGHSH, LQKENI. CDR3 bases: TGTGCCAGCTCACCACAACTAGCGGGAGGAGTGAATGAGCAGTTCTTC. As protein: CASSPQLAGGVNEQFF.

This clonotype was seen a handful of times. V is TRBV5-1 and J is TRBJ2-2, with D perhaps TRBD1 (5 bases). CDR1 and CDR2 from the germline V gene are SGHRS and YFSETQ. V shed 0 bases and J shed 2 bases, with 11 bases lying between them. This CDR3 has 16 amino acids. The DNA of the CDR3 is TGCGCCAGCAGCTTGGAGGCAGGGATAAACACCGGGGAGCTGTTTTTT. Its protein is CASSLEAGINTGELFF.

This chain joins TRBV29-1 and TRBJ2-2; D is unclear. The CDR3 sequence is 13 residues long. With 3 bases removed from V and 1 base from J, the gap between germline ends came to 6 bases. Germline CDR1 reads SQVTM; CDR2 reads ANQGSEA. Here the CDR3 reads CSVEAGNTGELFF. The DNA of the CDR3 is TGCAGCGTTGAGGCAGGGAACACCGGGGAGCTGTTTTTT.

The sample holds a few counts of this clonotype. The rearrangement links TRBV5-1 to TRBJ1-2, with 7 bases aligning to TRBD1. This CDR3 is built from 14 residues. With 4 bases clipped from V and 2 bases from J, the junction kept 5 bases outside the gene matches. Germline V gene data show CDR1 as SGHRS and CDR2 as YFSETQ. In nucleotides, the CDR3 is TGCGCCAGCAGCATGGACAGGCGCAACTATGGCTACACCTTC. This codes for CASSMDRRNYGYTF.

The chain links TRBV12-3 or TRBV12-4 to TRBJ2-3; either TRBD1 or TRBD2 may supply D (5 bases each). This CDR3 comprises 15 residues. V lost 5 bases and J 5 bases, leaving 17 bases between the germline ends. CDR3 coding DNA: TGTGCCAGCAGTCCTCCCGGGGATGGGGGAGATACGCAGTATTTT. As protein: CASSPPGDGGDTQYF.

This clonotype was counted ten times or more. V usage is TRBV20-1 and J usage is TRBJ2-1, with 11 bases matching TRBD2. Germline-derived CDR1 and CDR2 are DFQATT and SNEGSKA (reference sequence). Losses at the gene ends were 3 bases for V and 2 bases for J; bases not matched to a gene: 9. The CDR3 loop spans 17 amino acids. CDR3 sequence reads: CSARVLAGVPPYNEQFF. As DNA, the CDR3 is TGCAGTGCTAGGGTACTAGCGGGAGTCCCGCCCTACAATGAGCAGTTCTTC.

The V call is TRBV29-1, the J call TRBJ1-1; D uncertain. Deletions cut 2 bases from V and 3 bases from J, with 7 bases between. This CDR3 is 12 amino acids long. Germline V gene sequence: CDR1 SQVTM, CDR2 ANQGSEA. The CDR3, as DNA: TGCAGCGTTGAAAGGTCAGACACTGAAGCTTTCTTT. It yields the protein CSVERSDTEAFF.